Below are 9 T cell receptor beta chains sequenced from a single sample in a study of blood T cell repertoires in COVID-19. Assay: immunoSEQ multiplex PCR; the TCRdb copy retains only in-frame clones and omits some. The sample carries 150,000 to 200,000 clones, 82% recorded once. Material for sequencing was peripheral blood. These receptors all come from a woman of 80 years or more with active or convalescent COVID-19.

The rearrangement links TRBV3-1 (or the pseudogene TRBV3-2) to TRBJ2-1; 11 nucleotides match TRBD2. V lost 0 bases, J lost 9 bases, and 4 bases stayed unmatched. Looked up from germline, CDR1 is LGHDT and CDR2 is YNNKEL (reference sequence). The CDR3 is 15 residues long. Here the CDR3 reads CASSQDLAGGREQFF. DNA for the CDR3: TGTGCCAGCAGCCAAGACCTAGCGGGAGGCCGTGAGCAGTTCTTC.

The J gene is TRBJ2-7, the V gene TRBV3-1 (or the pseudogene TRBV3-2); D is perhaps TRBD2 (6 bases). V lost 1 base and J 6 bases, leaving 13 bases between the germline ends. The CDR3 loop spans 14 amino acids. From germline, CDR1 is LGHDT and CDR2 YNNKEL (reference sequence). CDR3 DNA sequence: TGTGCCAGCAGCCAAGCGGGAGTAGAACGCGAGCAGTACTTC. It specifies CASSQAGVEREQYF.

There are a few counts of this clone. The rearrangement uses TRBV29-1 and TRBJ1-3; D not certain. The ends were cut back, 5 bases at V and 1 base at J, with 3 bases in the middle. Germline V gives CDR1 SQVTM, CDR2 ANQGSEA. CDR3 length equals 11 residues. The CDR3 bases are TGCAGCGTTCAATCTGGAAACACCATATATTTT. This gives the protein CSVQSGNTIYF.

V usage is TRBV19 and J usage is TRBJ1-6; D might be TRBD1 (6 bases). CDR1 LNHDA and CDR2 SQIVND come from the germline V gene (reference sequence). The length of the CDR3 is 14 residues. The V end lost 5 bases, the J end lost 8 bases, and 13 bases lay between the germline ends. Written as DNA, the CDR3 is TGTGCCAGTAGTGAGCAGGGGATTGATTCACCCCTCCACTTT. Translating it yields CASSEQGIDSPLHF. Combining the CDR3 with reference TRBV19 and TRBJ1-6 gives the whole variable domain DGGITQSPKYLFRKEGQNVTLSCEQNLNHDAMYWYRQDPGQGLRLIYYSQIVNDFQKGDIAEGYSVSREKKESFPLTVTSAQKNPTAFYLCASSEQGIDSPLHFGNGTRLTVT.

This rearrangement joins TRBV6-6 to TRBJ1-4; 7 bases line up with TRBD1. V gave up 4 bases and J gave up 4 bases; unmatched junction bases: 3. CDR1 and CDR2 (germline): MNHNY, SVGAGI (reference sequence). The CDR3 length is 14 residues. DNA of the CDR3: TGTGCCAGCAGTTCGGGACAGCTTAATGAAAAACTGTTTTTT. Translating gives CASSSGQLNEKLFF.

V and J are TRBV7-2 and TRBJ2-7; D is unresolved. Germline V CDR1 and CDR2: SGHTA, FQGNSA. Trimming took off 2 bases at V and 7 bases at J, with 18 bases between the two ends. CDR3 length: 15 amino acids. In DNA, the CDR3 is TGTGCCAGCAGCTTATCCTTCTCTCGGCGGAAAGAGCAGTACTTC. Protein sequence: CASSLSFSRRKEQYF.

The chain is built from TRBV18 and TRBJ1-1; 9 nucleotides agree with TRBD1. V shed 6 bases and J 4 bases; nucleotides not matched to a gene: 9. Germline-derived CDR1 and CDR2 are KGHSH and LQKENI. The CDR3 sequence is 15 residues long. Here the CDR3 reads CASSPRTGEGTEAFF. CDR3 bases: TGTGCCAGCTCCCCAAGGACAGGGGAAGGCACTGAAGCTTTCTTT. The full variable domain, its missing parts supplied by reference TRBV18 and TRBJ1-1, is NAGVMQNPRHLVRRRGQEARLRCSPMKGHSHVYWYRQLPEEGLKFMVYLQKENIIDESGMPKERFSAEFPKEGPSILRIQQVVRGDSAAYFCASSPRTGEGTEAFFGQGTRLTVV.

This clone was recorded at least ten times. The V and J genes are TRBV5-8 and TRBJ2-3, with a tentative D call TRBD2 (5 bases). With 5 bases removed from V and 3 bases from J, the gap between germline ends came to 10 bases. The CDR3 contains 13 residues. Per the germline V gene, CDR1 is SGHTS and CDR2 is YDEGEE. CDR3 protein: CASSEGRTDTQYF. The CDR3 DNA reads TGTGCCAGCAGTGAGGGAAGGACAGATACGCAGTATTTT.

The chain joins TRBV5-8 to TRBJ1-5; 8 nucleotides agree with TRBD1. This CDR3 is built from 15 residues. Trimming removed 3 bases from V and 3 bases from J; junction bases left unmatched: 5. Per germline, CDR1 SGHTS and CDR2 YDEGEE. In DNA form, the CDR3 reads TGTGCCAGCAGCTGGGGACAGGTTTTCAATCAGCCCCAGCATTTT. Its translation is CASSWGQVFNQPQHF.